This passage covers 2 T cell receptor beta chains from one sample sequenced in a study of T cells expressing NK-cell markers. TCRdb reprocessed the 5' RACE reads, keeping one entry per CDR3 protein, no DNA. The table lists about 430,000 distinct CDR3 sequences. Sequencing was done on a sample of blood T cells: a sorted CD56 or NKG2C T cell subset, CD4+ or CD8+ T cells, or bulk PBMC T cells (not recorded which). The receptors shown here come from a woman in her forties or fifties in good health.

The CDR3 region is CSARDSGQAANYGYTF. The J gene is TRBJ1-2, the V gene TRBV20-1; TCRdb's D call, TRBD1, is unchecked because there is no DNA. This CDR3 has 16 amino acids. Germline CDR1 reads DFQATT; CDR2 reads SNEGSKA (reference sequence).

The V gene is TRBV10-3, the J gene TRBJ1-3. The germline V gene has CDR1 ENHRY and CDR2 SYGVKD. The CDR3 length is 14 residues. The CDR3 is CAISESYSGNTIYF.